This passage covers 25 T cell receptor beta chains from one sample sequenced in a study of T cells in Graves' hyperthyroidism and ophthalmopathy. Authors of the study amplified TCR beta CDR3 regions from RNA transcripts. HTBI primers were employed in a first-round RT-PCR of the TCR CDR3. From the multiplex PCR reads, TCRdb called clonotypes with MiXCR, one entry per CDR3 protein. Of roughly 240,000 distinct CDR3 sequences in the sample, around 17% were seen once. The sequencing sample was made of blood. These receptors all stem from a woman in her late teens or twenties with Graves' ophthalmopathy.

This clonotype has at least ten counts. The chain links TRBV15 to TRBJ2-7, with 11 bases fitting TRBD2. Per the germline V gene, CDR1 is LNHNV and CDR2 is YYDKDF (reference sequence). This CDR3 is built from 15 residues. The ends lost 0 bases at V and 4 bases at J; junction bases unmatched: 2. The CDR3 spells CATSRDTSGSYEQYF. As DNA, the CDR3 is TGTGCCACCAGCAGAGATACTAGCGGGAGTTACGAGCAGTACTTC.

The table lists this clonotype with many counts. This rearrangement joins TRBV20-1 to TRBJ2-4; D uncertain. With 3 bases removed from V and 2 bases from J, the gap between germline ends came to 11 bases. CDR3 length: 14 residues. Germline V gene data show CDR1 as DFQATT and CDR2 as SNEGSKA (reference sequence). The CDR3 is CSASIPGPKNIQYF. In DNA form, the CDR3 reads TGCAGTGCTAGTATCCCAGGTCCCAAAAACATTCAGTACTTC.

There are many counts of this clonotype. This rearrangement joins TRBV25-1 to TRBJ2-1; 7 nucleotides match TRBD2. J was trimmed by 0 bases and V by 3 bases; bases with no gene match: 14. Germline CDR1 MGHDK, CDR2 SYGVNS. This CDR3 contains 19 residues. CDR3 bases: TGTGCCAGCAGTGAGTCGGGACTCCGGCGGGGGAGCTCCTACAATGAGCAGTTCTTC. It yields the protein CASSESGLRRGSSYNEQFF.

The chain couples TRBV5-4 to TRBJ2-2, with TRBD2 identical over 8 bases. The V segment lost 4 bases and the J segment 14 bases; nucleotides outside the gene matches: 13. The CDR3 is 14 residues long. Germline CDR1 and CDR2: SGHNT and YYREEE (reference sequence). CDR3 in amino acids: CASSLGGGLGALFF. The CDR3 coding sequence is TGTGCCAGCAGCCTGGGCGGGGGGCTAGGTGCACTGTTTTTT.

This clonotype was seen repeatedly, ten times or more. The chain joins TRBV20-1 to TRBJ2-2; TRBD2 agrees at 8 bases. Germline loops: CDR1 DFQATT, CDR2 SNEGSKA (reference sequence). The V and J ends lost 3 bases and 1 base, in that order; junction bases with no gene match: 4. The CDR3 sequence is 15 residues long. As DNA, the CDR3 is TGCAGTGCTAGCGGACTAGCAGAGAACACCGGGGAGCTGTTTTTT. Translating gives CSASGLAENTGELFF.

This clonotype has a handful of counts. The J gene is TRBJ2-1, the V gene TRBV25-1; 9 bases are shared with TRBD2. Germline values: CDR1 MGHDK, CDR2 SYGVNS. The CDR3 is 15 residues long. Unmatched junction bases numbered 2, after V lost 1 base and J lost 4 bases. CDR3 DNA sequence: TGTGCCAGCAGTGAATTGAGCGGGGGGTACAATGAGCAGTTCTTC. Encoded protein: CASSELSGGYNEQFF.

This clonotype came up many times. The CDR3 protein is CSARVTANEQFF. CDR3 bases: TGCAGTGCTAGAGTGACCGCAAATGAGCAGTTCTTC. V gene TRBV20-1 combines with J gene TRBJ2-1; D is unclear. Germline CDR1 DFQATT, CDR2 SNEGSKA (reference sequence). The CDR3 has 12 amino acids. Trimming stripped 1 base from V and 7 bases from J, with 8 bases between.

This clonotype showed up many times. V and J are TRBV6-1 and TRBJ1-4; D not resolved. The CDR3 length is 11 residues. V lost 7 bases and J lost 4, with 4 bases in between. Germline values: CDR1 MNHNS, CDR2 SASEGT. The CDR3 DNA is TGTGCCAGCATTAGTAATGAAAAACTGTTTTTT. It codes for CASISNEKLFF.

V and J are TRBV20-1 and TRBJ2-2, with D tentatively TRBD1 or TRBD2 (5 bases each). The CDR3 runs to 16 residues. Trimming stripped 0 bases from V and 8 bases from J, with 19 bases between. Germline V gives CDR1 DFQATT, CDR2 SNEGSKA (reference sequence). CDR3 loop: CSARDQDRDPRGELFF. The DNA of the CDR3 is TGCAGTGCTAGAGACCAAGACCGGGACCCCCGAGGGGAGCTGTTTTTT.

This clonotype was found many times. The chain employs TRBV6-1 and TRBJ2-7; a possible D gene is TRBD1 (5 bases). From germline, CDR1 is MNHNS and CDR2 SASEGT. The CDR3 has 16 amino acids. Trimming took 6 bases from V and 3 from J, leaving 21 bases between them. DNA of the CDR3: TGTGCCAGCAGCCTGGGTATGGGGCAGGGTCTCTACGAGCAGTACTTC. Its translation is CASSLGMGQGLYEQYF.

This clonotype was seen many times. The chain recombines TRBV10-1 with TRBJ2-1; D is unresolved. Trimming pared 0 bases from V and 8 bases from J, leaving 14 bases between. The germline V gene encodes CDR1 WNHNN and CDR2 SYGVQD (reference sequence). This CDR3 has 15 amino acids. This CDR3 reads CASSESIGSSYEQFF. DNA for the CDR3: TGCGCCAGCAGTGAGTCAATAGGTTCGAGTTATGAGCAGTTCTTC.

In its sample, this clonotype was seen many times. DNA of the CDR3: TGCAGTGCTAGAGATCAGGACAGGGCCTCCTACGAGCAGTACTTC. As protein: CSARDQDRASYEQYF. This chain uses TRBV20-1 with TRBJ2-7; 8 bases fit TRBD1. Germline loops: CDR1 DFQATT, CDR2 SNEGSKA (reference sequence). The CDR3 is made up of 15 amino acids. The V segment lost 0 bases and the J segment 0 bases; nucleotides outside the gene matches: 4.

This clonotype was seen many times. The rearrangement uses TRBV20-1 and TRBJ1-5; D gene unclear. The CDR3 length is 12 residues. The V gene lost 3 bases and the J gene lost 0 bases, with 3 bases spanning the gap. Germline V gives CDR1 DFQATT, CDR2 SNEGSKA (reference sequence). The CDR3 here is CSASSSNQPQHF. In DNA, the CDR3 is TGCAGTGCTAGTTCTAGCAATCAGCCCCAGCATTTT.

Many counts were recorded for this clonotype. The rearrangement joins TRBV6-5 to TRBJ1-1; D may be TRBD1 (6 bases). Trimming shortened V by 0 bases and J by 4 bases, and 18 bases separated the two germline ends. The CDR3 length is 17 residues. Germline V gene lookup returns CDR1 MNHEY and CDR2 SVGAGI. CDR3 nucleotides: TGTGCCAGCAGTTACTCGAGGGGTAGGGGGGGGCCCACTGAAGCTTTCTTT. Translated: CASSYSRGRGGPTEAFF.

A word on this clonotype: Lacking the conserved final phenylalanine or tryptophan, this CDR3 likely reflects a read error. The genes are TRBV14 and TRBJ1-2; D may be TRBD1 (5 bases). CDR1 is SGHDN, CDR2 FVKESK, per germline. This CDR3 contains 15 residues. The CDR3: CASSEDQQASYGYTL. The CDR3 coding sequence is TGTGCCAGCAGCGAAGATCAACAGGCTTCCTATGGCTACACCCTC.

This clonotype has a count of ten or more. The chain joins TRBV6-2 or TRBV6-3 to TRBJ1-2; tentatively, D is TRBD1 (5 bases). The CDR3 is 14 amino acids. Trimming left V 10 bases short and J 8 bases short, with 23 bases between. CDR1 is MNHEY and CDR2 is SVGEGT in the germline V gene. The CDR3 nucleotides are TGTGCCAACAAGCAGAAGGGGCGTTTGAACGGCTACACCTTC. Protein sequence: CANKQKGRLNGYTF.

A word on this clonotype: A read error may explain this, as a much larger clone is one base away. This chain joins TRBV6-1 and TRBJ2-1; 8 nucleotides agree with TRBD1. This CDR3 region has 15 residues. Germline CDR1 is MNHNS and CDR2 is SASEGT. V lost 5 bases and J lost 10; bases outside the gene matches: 13. The CDR3 here is CASSCRRTGSHEQFF. CDR3 coding DNA: TGTGCCAGCAGTTGCCGAAGGACAGGGTCCCACGAGCAGTTCTTC.

In this sample, this clonotype turned up many times. The V call is TRBV12-3 or TRBV12-4, the J call TRBJ1-3; D not certain. The CDR3 runs 16 residues. V gave up 5 bases and J gave up 0 bases, with 14 bases separating them. The CDR3 region is CASSPRTLSSGNTIYF. The CDR3 DNA sequence: TGTGCCAGCAGTCCACGGACTCTCAGCTCTGGAAACACCATATATTTT.

This clonotype showed up many times. This chain links TRBV20-1 with TRBJ1-5; possibly TRBD1 for D (5 bases). The V gene's germline CDR1 is DFQATT and CDR2 SNEGSKA (reference sequence). V was trimmed by 6 bases and J by 3 bases, leaving 12 bases between them. The CDR3 runs 13 residues. CDR3 in amino acids: CSAGQGINQPQHF. Here the CDR3 DNA reads TGCAGTGCAGGGCAGGGAATCAATCAGCCCCAGCATTTT.

This clonotype was counted ten times or more. The chain carries TRBV24-1 and TRBJ2-1; D remains ambiguous. Germline V gene lookup returns CDR1 KGHDR and CDR2 SFDVKD. The CDR3 spans 12 residues. V was cut by 4 bases and J by 6 bases, with 6 bases left in between. CDR3 nucleotides: TGTGCCACCAGTGACCAAGGCAATGAGCAGTTCTTC. Residues: CATSDQGNEQFF.

Ten or more counts support this clonotype. This chain joins TRBV4-2 and TRBJ2-1, with a tentative D call TRBD2 (5 bases). Germline V lookup: CDR1 LGHNA, CDR2 YNFKEQ. The CDR3 runs 15 residues. Trimming removed 0 bases from V and 4 bases from J, with 10 bases in between. The CDR3 loop is CASSQEVARYNEQFF. The CDR3 nucleotides read TGTGCCAGCAGCCAAGAGGTAGCGAGATACAATGAGCAGTTCTTC.

The chain is built from TRBV19 and TRBJ1-5; D ambiguous. Trimming took off 7 bases at V and 0 bases at J, with 10 bases between the two ends. The CDR3 contains 14 residues. The germline CDR1 and CDR2 sequences are LNHDA and SQIVND (reference sequence). The CDR3 is CASTESISNQPQHF. The DNA of the CDR3 is TGTGCCAGTACCGAGTCGATTAGCAATCAGCCCCAGCATTTT.

This clonotype was counted between two and nine times. The chain uses TRBV5-6 and TRBJ1-1; D is perhaps TRBD1 (6 bases). CDR1 SGHDT and CDR2 YYEEEE come from the germline V gene. The V end lost 0 bases, the J end lost 0 bases, and 12 bases lay between the germline ends. The CDR3 is 16 amino acids. The CDR3 DNA reads TGTGCCAGCAGCTTGGTGCGGGACACATTGAACACTGAAGCTTTCTTT. Protein sequence: CASSLVRDTLNTEAFF.

This clonotype was seen many times. The rearrangement links TRBV6-2 or TRBV6-3 to TRBJ2-3, with 7 positions matching TRBD2. The CDR3 has 13 amino acids. CDR1 MNHEY and CDR2 SVGEGT come from the germline V gene. V was clipped by 10 bases and J by 0 bases; unmatched bases: 4. The CDR3 DNA sequence: TGTGCCACGCAACTAGCGAGCACAGATACGCAGTATTTT. It codes for CATQLASTDTQYF.

The chain is built from TRBV2 and TRBJ2-3; D may be TRBD1 or TRBD2 (5 bases each). Trimming removed 8 bases at V and 0 bases at J, with 12 bases between. The germline V gene has CDR1 SNHLY and CDR2 FYNNEI. The CDR3 sequence is 14 residues long. CDR3 sequence reads: CASPGTSSTDTQYF. CDR3 coding DNA: TGTGCCAGCCCCGGGACGTCCAGCACAGATACGCAGTATTTT.